This is a list of T cell receptor beta chains from one sample in a study of beta chain features in type 1 diabetes. Sequenced by immunoSEQ multiplex PCR; TCRdb stores in-frame clones only, minus some. Of 250,000 or so clones listed, about 14% are singletons. Sequenced material: naive CD4+ T cells from blood. The receptors originated from a man under 40 with type 1 diabetes. Both conserved end residues are part of each CDR3. Each record gives: V gene, J gene, D gene, clone size, CDR3 DNA, CDR3 protein. A D gene is named only where the DNA matches it firmly. Clone sizes are given selectively: once, few, many, or a class where the clone is expanded.

v_gene: TRBV11-2; j_gene: TRBJ1-4; d_gene: TRBD1; abundance: NA; CDR3nt: TGTGCCAGCAGCTTCGTGAGGACAGGGACTCGGGAAAAACTGTTTTTT; CDR3aa: CASSFVRTGTREKLFF
v_gene: TRBV28; j_gene: TRBJ2-4; d_gene: NA; abundance: NA; CDR3nt: TGTGCCAGCAGCCTTCGCCACGGTAACATTCAGTACTTC; CDR3aa: CASSLRHGNIQYF
v_gene: TRBV9; j_gene: TRBJ2-2; d_gene: NA; abundance: NA; CDR3nt: TGTGCCAGCAGCGAGGCTAGAACCGGGGAGCTGTTTTTT; CDR3aa: CASSEARTGELFF
v_gene: TRBV30; j_gene: TRBJ1-6; d_gene: NA; abundance: NA; CDR3nt: TGTGCCTGGACCTCTCACGGGGGGGCTACTTCACCCCTCCACTTT; CDR3aa: CAWTSHGGATSPLHF
v_gene: TRBV25-1; j_gene: TRBJ2-6; d_gene: NA; abundance: NA; CDR3nt: TGTGCCAGCAGTGGCTGGCAGGGCTCTGGGGCCAACGTCCTGACTTTC; CDR3aa: CASSGWQGSGANVLTF
v_gene: TRBV4-1; j_gene: TRBJ2-1; d_gene: TRBD1; abundance: NA; CDR3nt: TGCGCCAGCAGCCAAAGGGGGGACAGGAGCTCCTACAATGAGCAGTTCTTC; CDR3aa: CASSQRGDRSSYNEQFF
v_gene: TRBV5-1; j_gene: TRBJ1-1; d_gene: NA; abundance: NA; CDR3nt: TGCGCCAGCAGCCCCCAGGTTGGGCAGGCCTACACTGAAGCTTTCTTT; CDR3aa: CASSPQVGQAYTEAFF
v_gene: TRBV11-2; j_gene: TRBJ2-3; d_gene: NA; abundance: few; CDR3nt: TGTGCCAGCATCAAAGACGACAGTAGCACAGATACGCAGTATTTT; CDR3aa: CASIKDDSSTDTQYF
v_gene: TRBV7-6; j_gene: TRBJ1-1; d_gene: TRBD1; abundance: NA; CDR3nt: TGTGCCAGCAGCGAACAATTACAGGGGATGGGCACTGAAGCTTTCTTT; CDR3aa: CASSEQLQGMGTEAFF
v_gene: TRBV7-9; j_gene: TRBJ2-3; d_gene: TRBD2; abundance: NA; CDR3nt: TGTGCCAGCACTGGACTAGCAATAGATACGCAGTATTTT; CDR3aa: CASTGLAIDTQYF
v_gene: TRBV6-1; j_gene: TRBJ1-5; d_gene: TRBD1; abundance: few; CDR3nt: TGTGCCAGCATAGGGGGACAGTCCTCAAGGCAGCCCCAGCATTTT; CDR3aa: CASIGGQSSRQPQHF
v_gene: TRBV6-5; j_gene: TRBJ1-2; d_gene: TRBD1; abundance: few; CDR3nt: TGTGCCAGCAGCCAAGGACAGGGAAGCTATGGCTACACCTTC; CDR3aa: CASSQGQGSYGYTF
v_gene: TRBV4-1; j_gene: TRBJ1-1; d_gene: TRBD1; abundance: few; CDR3nt: TGCGCCAGCAGCCAAGTCAGGGGGGTCACTGAAGCTTTCTTT; CDR3aa: CASSQVRGVTEAFF
v_gene: TRBV5-1; j_gene: TRBJ2-3; d_gene: TRBD1; abundance: NA; CDR3nt: TGCGCCAGCAGCTTGAACCAGGGGGCGCGAGATACGCAGTATTTT; CDR3aa: CASSLNQGARDTQYF
v_gene: TRBV7-9; j_gene: TRBJ1-2; d_gene: NA; abundance: NA; CDR3nt: TGTGCCAGCAGCCCACCCATTTCCTTCGGGTATGGCTACACCTTC; CDR3aa: CASSPPISFGYGYTF
v_gene: TRBV6-5; j_gene: TRBJ1-2; d_gene: NA; abundance: NA; CDR3nt: TGTGCCAGCAGTTACGGCGCACAGGCAGGCTATGGCTACACCTTC; CDR3aa: CASSYGAQAGYGYTF
v_gene: TRBV5-1; j_gene: TRBJ2-1; d_gene: NA; abundance: NA; CDR3nt: TGCGCCAGCAGCCCCTGGGGGGTGAATGAGCAGTTCTTC; CDR3aa: CASSPWGVNEQFF
v_gene: TRBV9; j_gene: TRBJ2-3; d_gene: NA; abundance: few; CDR3nt: TGTGCCAGCAGCGTATCCCCGCAGGGCCCCACAGATACGCAGTATTTT; CDR3aa: CASSVSPQGPTDTQYF
v_gene: TRBV7-9; j_gene: TRBJ2-1; d_gene: TRBD2; abundance: NA; CDR3nt: TGTGCCAGCAGCACCGGGACTAGCGATAGGAGCTCCTACAATGAGCAGTTCTTC; CDR3aa: CASSTGTSDRSSYNEQFF
v_gene: TRBV6-5; j_gene: TRBJ2-7; d_gene: NA; abundance: NA; CDR3nt: TGTGCCAGCAGTCAGGTCTACGAGCAGTACTTC; CDR3aa: CASSQVYEQYF
v_gene: TRBV19; j_gene: TRBJ2-1; d_gene: TRBD2; abundance: NA; CDR3nt: TGTGCCAGTAGAAACATTCAGGGGACTAGCGGGAGAGTTTACAATGAGCAGTTCTTC; CDR3aa: CASRNIQGTSGRVYNEQFF
v_gene: TRBV5-6; j_gene: TRBJ2-6; d_gene: NA; abundance: few; CDR3nt: TGTGCCAGCAGCTTGAATACTGGAGCTGGGGCCAACGTCCTGACTTTC; CDR3aa: CASSLNTGAGANVLTF
v_gene: TRBV30; j_gene: TRBJ2-1; d_gene: NA; abundance: NA; CDR3nt: TGTGCCTGGAGTGTAAGCCGAACTACAGGGTTTTTGAGCTCCTACAATGAGCAGTTCTTC; CDR3aa: CAWSVSRTTGFLSSYNEQFF
v_gene: TRBV4-1; j_gene: TRBJ2-7; d_gene: TRBD2; abundance: few; CDR3nt: TGCGCCAGCAGCACCCGGACTAGCGGGAGGCTTCGTTACGAGCAGTACTTC; CDR3aa: CASSTRTSGRLRYEQYF
v_gene: TRBV2; j_gene: TRBJ1-2; d_gene: TRBD1; abundance: NA; CDR3nt: TGTGCCAGCAGTGAACAGGGACAGAACTATGGCTACACCTTC; CDR3aa: CASSEQGQNYGYTF
v_gene: TRBV10-2; j_gene: TRBJ1-2; d_gene: NA; abundance: NA; CDR3nt: TGCGCCAGCAGTTCACAGGGCAACTATGGCTACACCTTC; CDR3aa: CASSSQGNYGYTF
v_gene: TRBV5-4; j_gene: TRBJ1-2; d_gene: NA; abundance: NA; CDR3nt: TGTGCCAGCAGCCTCAGGGACTATGGCTACACCTTC; CDR3aa: CASSLRDYGYTF
v_gene: TRBV5-1; j_gene: TRBJ2-4; d_gene: NA; abundance: few; CDR3nt: TGCGCCAGCAGCTTGGTACCGGGAGTGGCCAAAAACATTCAGTACTTC; CDR3aa: CASSLVPGVAKNIQYF
v_gene: TRBV13; j_gene: TRBJ2-3; d_gene: NA; abundance: few; CDR3nt: TGTGCCAGCAGCGAAGGACAGAGCGATACGCAGTATTTT; CDR3aa: CASSEGQSDTQYF
v_gene: TRBV5-4; j_gene: TRBJ1-2; d_gene: TRBD1; abundance: once; CDR3nt: TGTGCCAGCAGGGTGGGGGGACAGAGGGGGTATGGCTACACCTTC; CDR3aa: CASRVGGQRGYGYTF
v_gene: TRBV9; j_gene: TRBJ2-7; d_gene: NA; abundance: few; CDR3nt: TGTGCCAGCAGCGTAGGGTCTAGCGAGTCCTACGAGCAGTACTTC; CDR3aa: CASSVGSSESYEQYF
v_gene: TRBV7-2; j_gene: TRBJ1-2; d_gene: NA; abundance: NA; CDR3nt: TGTGCCAGCAGCCGTCAGTCGGGATCGACGGGCCTCTATGGCTACACCTTC; CDR3aa: CASSRQSGSTGLYGYTF
v_gene: TRBV4-1; j_gene: TRBJ2-7; d_gene: TRBD1; abundance: NA; CDR3nt: TGCGCCAGCAGCCGCGGGTCGGGACAGGTCTACGAGCAGTACTTC; CDR3aa: CASSRGSGQVYEQYF
v_gene: TRBV27; j_gene: TRBJ1-1; d_gene: TRBD1; abundance: few; CDR3nt: TGTGCCAGCAGCCCCGGAGCGACAGGGGCCACTGAAGCTTTCTTT; CDR3aa: CASSPGATGATEAFF
v_gene: TRBV2; j_gene: TRBJ1-5; d_gene: TRBD1; abundance: NA; CDR3nt: TGTGCCAGCAAGGTGACAGGGGATAACAATCAGCCCCAGCATTTT; CDR3aa: CASKVTGDNNQPQHF
v_gene: TRBV6-1; j_gene: TRBJ2-1; d_gene: TRBD1; abundance: few; CDR3nt: TGTGCCAGCAGTGTTGGGACAGGGGTCAATGAGCAGTTCTTC; CDR3aa: CASSVGTGVNEQFF
v_gene: TRBV6-5; j_gene: TRBJ2-5; d_gene: NA; abundance: few; CDR3nt: TGTGCCAGCAGGCCCCCCGGCCAGGGAGAGACCCAGTACTTC; CDR3aa: CASRPPGQGETQYF
v_gene: TRBV7-9; j_gene: TRBJ2-1; d_gene: NA; abundance: few; CDR3nt: TGTGCCAGCAGCCGGCCCCCTAGCTCCTACAATGAGCAGTTCTTC; CDR3aa: CASSRPPSSYNEQFF
v_gene: TRBV20-1; j_gene: TRBJ1-1; d_gene: NA; abundance: NA; CDR3nt: TGCAGTGCTCCGACAAACACTGAAGCTTTCTTT; CDR3aa: CSAPTNTEAFF
v_gene: TRBV27; j_gene: TRBJ2-7; d_gene: NA; abundance: few; CDR3nt: TGTGCCATTACTCTAACCGGTCCGCGAGAAAACGAGCAGTACTTC; CDR3aa: CAITLTGPRENEQYF
v_gene: TRBV7-8; j_gene: TRBJ1-1; d_gene: NA; abundance: few; CDR3nt: TGTGCCAGCAGCTTTTACAGGAACACTGAAGCTTTCTTT; CDR3aa: CASSFYRNTEAFF